A selection of T cell receptor beta chains follows, all from one sample in a study of shared clonotypes between healthy human individuals. Method: immunoSEQ multiplex PCR; TCRdb's copy keeps in-frame clones and lacks some. The table shows about 530,000 clones, with about 80% occurring only once. Sequencing was performed on PBMCs. Source of these receptors: a woman aged 40 to 49 in good health. Some clones in this sample may be carry-over from other donors' samples. The CDR3 runs from the conserved cysteine through the conserved F or W. A D gene is named only where the DNA matches it firmly. For some rows the clone size is stated as once, few or many, or as a class when expanded; others skip it.

clone_size | d_call | j_call | v_call | cdr3_nt | cdr3_aa
. | TRBD2 | TRBJ2-7 | TRBV9 | TGTGCCAGCAGTAAGAGCGGGATGAACGAGCAGTACTTC | CASSKSGMNEQYF
. | . | TRBJ2-5 | TRBV6-5 | TGTGCCAGCACCCGCGGGCTGGGGGAGACCCAGTACTTC | CASTRGLGETQYF
. | . | TRBJ2-6 | TRBV27 | TGTGCCAGCAGTCCTCTTCTCTCTGGGGCCAACGTCCTGACTTTC | CASSPLLSGANVLTF
. | TRBD1 | TRBJ1-2 | TRBV7-9 | TGTGCCAGCAGCTTAAGGACAGGGAAGGAGGTCGGCTATGGCTACACCTTC | CASSLRTGKEVGYGYTF
. | . | TRBJ2-3 | TRBV7-6 | TGTGCCAGCAGCCTTCTCCGCACAGATACGCAGTATTTT | CASSLLRTDTQYF
once | . | TRBJ2-3 | TRBV11-2 | TGTGCCAGCAGTCCCTCCGGCCTCACAGATACGCAGTATTTT | CASSPSGLTDTQYF
. | . | TRBJ1-3 | TRBV19 | TGTGCCAGTAGTCGGGCCCGGACATCGGCTGGAAACACCATATATTTT | CASSRARTSAGNTIYF
. | TRBD1 | TRBJ2-3 | TRBV27 | TGTGCCAGCAGGAGGGACAGTCGCACAGATACGCAGTATTTT | CASRRDSRTDTQYF
. | . | TRBJ1-2 | TRBV7-9 | TGTGCCAGCAGCCCCGGGACCTGGAACTATGGCTACACCTTC | CASSPGTWNYGYTF
. | . | TRBJ1-3 | TRBV29-1 | TGCAGCGTCTCCGAATCAGGGTCCGGAAACACCATATATTTT | CSVSESGSGNTIYF
once | . | TRBJ2-4 | TRBV27 | TGTGCCAGCAGAATGGGGGCAGAAAACATTCAGTACTTC | CASRMGAENIQYF
. | . | TRBJ2-5 | TRBV6-5 | TGTGCCACCCGGGACTTCCCTCAAGAGACCCAGTACTTC | CATRDFPQETQYF
. | . | TRBJ1-1 | TRBV18 | TGTGCCAGCTCACCCCCGAGACGCACAGAGAACACTGAAGCTTTCTTT | CASSPPRRTENTEAFF
. | . | TRBJ2-7 | TRBV28 | TGTGCCAGCAGTCCCCGGTCAGCCCGTTCCTACGAGCAGTACTTC | CASSPRSARSYEQYF
many | TRBD1 | TRBJ1-1 | TRBV30 | TGTGCCTGGAGCGCAGGACAGGGGGCGAACACTGAAGCTTTCTTT | CAWSAGQGANTEAFF
. | . | TRBJ1-1 | TRBV30 | TGTGCCTGGATAAGGGTCTCCTCTGAAGCTTTCTTT | CAWIRVSSEAFF
. | . | TRBJ1-5 | TRBV9 | TGTGCCAGCAGCCGTAGGCCTGAATCAGGGTACGGTCAGCCCCAGCATTTT | CASSRRPESGYGQPQHF
few | . | TRBJ2-2 | TRBV6-6 | TGTGCCAGCAGTTACTCCGTGGGCGGGGAGCTGTTTTTT | CASSYSVGGELFF
. | TRBD2 | TRBJ2-1 | TRBV28 | TGTGCCAGCAGTTTGGGTGGACTAGCCCATGAGCAGTTCTTC | CASSLGGLAHEQFF
. | . | TRBJ2-1 | TRBV5-6 | TGTGCCAGCAGCTTGGCGAGCCGGGACACAATATACAATGAGCAGTTCTTC | CASSLASRDTIYNEQFF
. | . | TRBJ2-7 | TRBV6-1 | TGTGCCAGCAGTGACCCCTCCTACGAGCAGTACTTC | CASSDPSYEQYF
. | . | TRBJ1-1 | TRBV6-1 | TGTGCCAGCACCCAGGAGGTGGTGGCTTTCTTT | CASTQEVVAFF
. | TRBD1 | TRBJ1-6 | TRBV10-3 | TGTGCCATCAGTGAAGGAGGGGACAGTTCACCCCTCCACTTT | CAISEGGDSSPLHF
. | . | TRBJ2-1 | TRBV11-2 | TGTGCCAGCAGAATTTGGGGGAGAGAAAAGTACAATGAGCAGTTCTTC | CASRIWGREKYNEQFF
. | . | TRBJ2-5 | TRBV27 | TGTGCCAGCAGGCTTTCAGCCCTTAACCAAGAGACCCAGTACTTC | CASRLSALNQETQYF
. | . | TRBJ1-1 | TRBV2 | TGTGCCAGCAGTGTTGAACAGACCCAGGAAGCTTTCTTT | CASSVEQTQEAFF
. | . | TRBJ1-1 | TRBV7-2 | TGTGCCAGCAGCTCCAGACAGGAATACACTGAAGCTTTCTTT | CASSSRQEYTEAFF
. | . | TRBJ2-3 | TRBV5-8 | TGTGCCAGCAGCTACGGACTCGCGGGGCCCTACACAGATACGCAGTATTTT | CASSYGLAGPYTDTQYF
. | . | TRBJ2-7 | TRBV6-5 | TGTGCCAGCAGTCCGCCTTTAGGCGGATCCTACGAGCAGTACTTC | CASSPPLGGSYEQYF
few | . | TRBJ2-7 | TRBV28 | TGTGCCAGCAGTACTTTGGGCGGGGTGAGCTCCTACGAGCAGTACTTC | CASSTLGGVSSYEQYF
. | TRBD2 | TRBJ2-5 | TRBV18 | TGTGCCAGCTCACCGACTAGCGGTCGACAAGAGACCCAGTACTTC | CASSPTSGRQETQYF
. | TRBD1 | TRBJ1-1 | TRBV9 | TGTGCCAGCAGCTCAGGGGGAGCGCGGGCTGAAGCTTTCTTT | CASSSGGARAEAFF
. | . | TRBJ2-5 | TRBV30 | TGTGCCTGGAGTGTAGGCCTAGGGCAAGAGACCCAGTACTTC | CAWSVGLGQETQYF
. | . | TRBJ1-5 | TRBV28 | TGTGCCAGCAAACGAGGAGGGACCCTCAATCAGCCCCAGCATTTT | CASKRGGTLNQPQHF
. | . | TRBJ2-5 | TRBV5-4 | TGTGCCAGTGGCCCACAAGAGACCCAGTACTTC | CASGPQETQYF
. | TRBD1 | TRBJ1-2 | TRBV7-2 | TGTGCCAGCAGCTTATCAGGGGGGACCGCCTATGGCTACACCTTC | CASSLSGGTAYGYTF
. | . | TRBJ1-4 | TRBV29-1 | TGCAGCGTTGTCGACGGCTGGAATGAAAAACTGTTTTTT | CSVVDGWNEKLFF
. | TRBD1 | TRBJ2-7 | TRBV6-5 | TGTGCCAGCAGGGTTGAACAGGGGGCCTACGAGCAGTACTTC | CASRVEQGAYEQYF
. | . | TRBJ2-3 | TRBV5-5 | TGTGCCAGCAGCTTGGAAGGGCCCCCCACAGATACGCAGTATTTT | CASSLEGPPTDTQYF
. | . | TRBJ2-1 | TRBV6-4 | TGTGCCAGCAGTGTAGACGGACCAAACAATGAGCAGTTCTTC | CASSVDGPNNEQFF
. | TRBD1 | TRBJ1-1 | TRBV5-4 | TGTGCCAGCAGCAAAACAGGGGATAGGACTGAAGCTTTCTTT | CASSKTGDRTEAFF
. | TRBD2 | TRBJ2-7 | TRBV7-7 | TGTGCTAGCAGCCCGGGGGGAGGTGACGAGCAGTACTTC | CASSPGGGDEQYF
. | TRBD2 | TRBJ2-1 | TRBV7-2 | TGTGCCAGCGGGGGGCCTAGGGGGACTAGCGGTCCGTACAATGAGCAGTTCTTC | CASGGPRGTSGPYNEQFF
. | TRBD1 | TRBJ2-7 | TRBV13 | TGTGCCAGCAGCCCACCCAGGTATCGGACAGGGGCGGCCTCCTTACCCTACGAGCAGTACTTC | CASSPPRYRTGAASLPYEQYF
. | . | TRBJ1-3 | TRBV13 | TGTGCCAGCAGCTTAGGCAATCACGCATCTGGAAACACCATATATTTT | CASSLGNHASGNTIYF
. | TRBD2 | TRBJ2-1 | TRBV7-7 | TGTGCCAGCAGCTTTGCAGCGGGAGTAGATGAGCAGTTCTTC | CASSFAAGVDEQFF
. | . | TRBJ2-3 | TRBV19 | TGTGCCAGTAGTCCCGGGTGGTCTGCTAGCACAGATACGCAGTATTTT | CASSPGWSASTDTQYF